One and the same sample provided the 25 T cell receptor beta chains below, sequenced in a study of T cells expressing NK-cell markers. TCRdb reprocessed the 5' RACE reads; each CDR3 protein has one entry and no DNA is given. In total, the table holds 400,000 or so distinct CDR3 sequences. Specimen: blood T cells: a sorted CD56 or NKG2C T cell subset, CD4+ or CD8+ T cells, or bulk PBMC T cells (not recorded which). The receptors shown here come from a woman aged 45-65 years in good health.

V is TRBV5-1 and J is TRBJ2-3. The CDR3 has 14 amino acids. CDR1 SGHRS and CDR2 YFSETQ come from the germline V gene. CDR3 residues: CASSLEPLRDTQYF.

This chain joins TRBV20-1 and TRBJ1-5. Germline loops: CDR1 DFQATT, CDR2 SNEGSKA (reference sequence). The CDR3 spans 13 residues. The CDR3 region is CSARVSDTQPQHF.

The chain combines TRBV5-1 with TRBJ1-2. The CDR3 is 14 amino acids. CDR1 is SGHRS and CDR2 is YFSETQ in the germline V gene. The CDR3 loop is CASSTSGPSQRYTF.

The chain links TRBV20-1 to TRBJ2-3; TCRdb reports TRBD2, a call that lacks DNA to check it against. The CDR3 totals 14 residues. Germline CDR1 DFQATT, CDR2 SNEGSKA (reference sequence). CDR3 loop: CSARALERTDTQYF.

V is TRBV20-1 and J is TRBJ2-5. CDR1 is DFQATT, CDR2 SNEGSKA, per germline (reference sequence). The CDR3 has 15 amino acids. CDR3 residues: CSARDLVQYQETQYF.

The V gene is TRBV5-1, the J gene TRBJ2-5; the TCRdb D gene call, TRBD1, has no DNA to confirm it. CDR3 length: 15 amino acids. CDR1 SGHRS and CDR2 YFSETQ come from the germline V gene. The CDR3 here is CASSLAGQTQETQYF.

The J gene is TRBJ2-5, the V gene TRBV19. CDR3 length: 13 residues. CDR1 is LNHDA and CDR2 is SQIVND in the germline V gene (reference sequence). The CDR3 here is CASSIVISETQYF.

This rearrangement joins TRBV20-1 to TRBJ1-4. Germline V gene sequence: CDR1 DFQATT, CDR2 SNEGSKA (reference sequence). The CDR3 consists of 14 residues. The CDR3 loop is CSATIDGRNEKLFF.

The chain carries TRBV2 and TRBJ2-2; TCRdb indicates TRBD2, and absent DNA this call remains unverified. This CDR3 contains 15 residues. Germline-derived CDR1 and CDR2 are SNHLY and FYNNEI. CDR3 residues: CASRSTSGNTGELFF.

V and J are TRBV7-2 and TRBJ2-3. The CDR3 totals 13 residues. Germline V lookup: CDR1 SGHTA, CDR2 FQGNSA. The CDR3 region is CASRRPNTDTQYF.

This chain connects TRBV5-1 to TRBJ2-3; TCRdb's assignment of TRBD2 cannot be checked, as there is no DNA. This CDR3 is 12 amino acids long. Germline V gene sequence: CDR1 SGHRS, CDR2 YFSETQ. CDR3 in amino acids: CASRLNTDTQYF.

The V and J genes are TRBV5-1 and TRBJ2-2; lacking DNA, the TRBD1 call made by TCRdb goes unchecked. The CDR3 sequence is 16 residues long. The germline CDR1 and CDR2 sequences are SGHRS and YFSETQ. The CDR3 sequence is CASSREGQGNTGELFF. The full variable domain, with the rest looked up from reference TRBV5-1 and TRBJ2-2, is KAGVTQTPRYLIKTRGQQVTLSCSPISGHRSVSWYQQTPGQGLQFLFEYFSETQRNKGNFPGRFSGRQFSNSRSEMNVSTLELGDSALYLCASSREGQGNTGELFFGEGSRLTVL.

J is TRBJ2-2 and V is TRBV5-1; the TRBD2 assignment by TCRdb is unverifiable without DNA. CDR1 and CDR2 (germline): SGHRS, YFSETQ. The CDR3 loop spans 17 amino acids. CDR3 sequence: CASSPGRKGRNTGELFF.

The chain is built from TRBV6-5 and TRBJ2-1; TCRdb calls TRBD2, which cannot be checked without DNA. Per the germline V gene, CDR1 is MNHEY and CDR2 is SVGAGI. This CDR3 has 15 amino acids. The CDR3 reads CASRTSGAHLNEQFF.

The V call is TRBV11-2, the J call TRBJ2-1. Germline V lookup: CDR1 SGHAT, CDR2 FQNNGV. The CDR3 covers 13 residues. The CDR3 here is CASSLVTGNEQFF. Drawing the rest from reference TRBV11-2 and TRBJ2-1, the complete variable domain is EAGVAQSPRYKIIEKRQSVAFWCNPISGHATLYWYQQILGQGPKLLIQFQNNGVVDDSQLPKDRFSAERLKGVDSTLKIQPAKLEDSAVYLCASSLVTGNEQFFGPGTRLTVL.

The chain recombines TRBV6-1 with TRBJ1-5; TCRdb's D gene call, TRBD1, goes unchecked for lack of DNA. The CDR3 has 15 residues. The germline gives CDR1 MNHNS, CDR2 SASEGT. The CDR3 spells CASSEGAGRLRPQHF.

V usage is TRBV7-6 and J usage is TRBJ2-1. The CDR3 runs to 14 residues. CDR1 is SGHVS, CDR2 FNYEAQ, per germline. This CDR3 is CASSLDRVAYEQFF.

V gene TRBV3-1 combines with J gene TRBJ2-3; the D call from TCRdb, TRBD2, cannot be confirmed without DNA. CDR1 is LGHDT and CDR2 is YNNKEL in the germline V gene (reference sequence). CDR3 length equals 14 residues. The CDR3 region is CASSQRQGLDTQYF.

The chain uses TRBV7-9 and TRBJ1-4. Germline V gives CDR1 SEHNR, CDR2 FQNEAQ (reference sequence). The CDR3 sequence is 16 residues long. CDR3 loop: CASSLGDFATNEKLFF.

CDR3 protein: CASSPLAQRDTGELFF. The chain recombines TRBV12-3 or TRBV12-4 with TRBJ2-2; TCRdb's D call, TRBD2, is unchecked because there is no DNA. The CDR3 is made up of 16 amino acids.

The V call is TRBV20-1, the J call TRBJ2-1; lacking DNA, the TRBD2 call made by TCRdb goes unchecked. CDR1 and CDR2 from the germline V gene are DFQATT and SNEGSKA (reference sequence). There are 14 residues in the CDR3. The CDR3 sequence is CSARTGAFINEQFF.

The chain carries TRBV5-1 and TRBJ1-1; without DNA, the TCRdb call of TRBD1 cannot be checked. Germline CDR1 reads SGHRS; CDR2 reads YFSETQ. The CDR3 is made up of 15 amino acids. The CDR3 loop reads CASSLGGAANTEAFF.

Here the CDR3 reads CASIPTGKDTQYF. The chain employs TRBV27 and TRBJ2-3; TCRdb picks TRBD1, but there is no DNA to check that call. The CDR3 contains 13 residues. The germline V gene encodes CDR1 MNHEY and CDR2 SMNVEV (reference sequence).

The CDR3 sequence is CASSRGQGVSTGELFF. This chain uses TRBV4-1 with TRBJ2-2; TCRdb names TRBD1, which stays unverified in the absence of DNA. Germline V gives CDR1 MGHRA, CDR2 YSYEKL. The CDR3 spans 16 residues.

This chain connects TRBV20-1 to TRBJ2-7; TCRdb indicates TRBD2, and absent DNA this call remains unverified. CDR1 and CDR2 (germline): DFQATT, SNEGSKA (reference sequence). The CDR3 is made up of 12 amino acids. Here the CDR3 reads CSASGSDYEQYF.